The source of this T cell receptor (beta chain) is a study of T cell repertoires in ileal Crohn's disease. Germline CDR1 reads SGHDT; CDR2 reads YYEEEE. The CDR3 covers 14 residues. Trimming left V 0 bases short and J 4 bases short, with 8 bases between. Sequencing was performed with immunoSEQ multiplex PCR; in TCRdb, only in-frame clones are kept and a portion is missing. Of 10,000 to 15,000 clones listed, 65% to 85% were seen once; the top ten hold roughly a sixth. With regard to this clone: Other DNA variants within this sample encode the same CDR3.

Stated time point: neoterminal ileum biopsy at postoperative endoscopy, about 6 months after surgery. Material for sequencing was ileal tissue. The sequence was collected from an adult with Crohn's disease. The J gene is TRBJ2-1, the V gene TRBV5-6; a possible D gene is TRBD1 (6 bases). DNA of the CDR3: TGTGCCAGCAGCTTGGGGGGGCGATACAATGAGCAGTTCTTC. This encodes CASSLGGRYNEQFF. The full variable domain, with the rest looked up from reference TRBV5-6 and TRBJ2-1, is DAGVTQSPTHLIKTRGQQVTLRCSPKSGHDTVSWYQQALGQGPQFIFQYYEEEERQRGNFPDRFSGHQFPNYSSELNVNALLLGDSALYLCASSLGGRYNEQFFGPGTRLTVL.